Listed below are T cell receptor beta chains from one sample, sequenced in a study of cytomegalovirus exposure and HLA in healthy donors. TCRdb's copy holds only in-frame clones and misses some; the assay was immunoSEQ multiplex PCR. The sample lists 150,000 or so clones; around 80% were seen once. Material: PBMCs. The receptors were gathered from a male donor in good health and CMV-seropositive. Each CDR3 is given with its conserved first and last residue. D genes are given only for firm matches. Rows may omit the clone size; those that give it use once, few, many or a size class.

j_gene | v_gene | d_gene | abundance | CDR3aa | CDR3nt
TRBJ2-7 | TRBV10-3 | TRBD1 | few | CAISESRDRAEQYF | TGTGCCATCAGTGAGTCGAGAGACAGGGCCGAGCAGTACTTC
TRBJ2-1 | TRBV7-3 | TRBD2 | - | CSSSSWTSGGSYNEQFF | TGTTCCAGCAGCTCGTGGACTAGCGGGGGTTCCTACAATGAGCAGTTCTTC
TRBJ1-6 | TRBV9 | - | - | CASSVARGSSYNSPLHF | TGTGCCAGCAGCGTGGCCAGGGGATCCTCCTATAATTCACCCCTCCACTTT
TRBJ1-1 | TRBV25-1 | - | - | CASTSHTLNTEAFF | TGTGCCAGCACCTCCCACACCTTGAACACTGAAGCTTTCTTT
TRBJ2-7 | TRBV5-1 | TRBD2 | - | CASSLAGAASYEQYF | TGCGCCAGCAGCTTAGCGGGAGCCGCGTCCTACGAGCAGTACTTC
TRBJ2-7 | TRBV6-6 | TRBD2 | - | CASSTTAGVNYEQYF | TGTGCCAGCAGTACGACAGCGGGAGTAAACTACGAGCAGTACTTC
TRBJ2-3 | TRBV10-3 | TRBD2 | - | CAISQTSGPDTQYF | TGTGCCATCAGCCAGACTAGCGGGCCGGATACGCAGTATTTT
TRBJ2-7 | TRBV28 | - | - | CASSPIMRDSLYEQYF | TGTGCCAGCAGTCCCATTATGCGGGACAGCCTCTACGAGCAGTACTTC
TRBJ2-3 | TRBV4-3 | TRBD2 | - | CASSQSGTSSITDTQYF | TGCGCCAGCAGCCAATCAGGGACTAGCTCTATCACAGATACGCAGTATTTT
TRBJ1-6 | TRBV7-8 | - | few | CASSLVVRSSYNSPLHF | TGTGCCAGCAGCTTAGTCGTGAGGAGCTCCTATAATTCACCCCTCCACTTT
TRBJ1-6 | TRBV9 | TRBD1 | - | CASSAADRGFSSPLHF | TGTGCCAGCAGTGCCGCTGACAGGGGGTTTTCGTCACCCCTCCACTTT
TRBJ1-1 | TRBV6-5 | - | - | CASSYAGLGTEAFF | TGTGCCAGCAGTTACGCGGGTCTGGGCACTGAAGCTTTCTTT
TRBJ1-1 | TRBV7-2 | - | - | CASSFTENTEAFF | TGTGCCAGCAGCTTTACAGAGAACACTGAAGCTTTCTTT
TRBJ2-1 | TRBV7-7 | - | - | CASSLGLGFVQFF | TGTGCTAGCAGCTTAGGGCTAGGTTTCGTGCAGTTCTTC
TRBJ2-7 | TRBV27 | TRBD1 | - | CASSFGTGTYEQYF | TGTGCCAGCAGTTTTGGGACAGGGACCTACGAGCAGTACTTC
TRBJ2-7 | TRBV16 | TRBD1 | - | CASSSTRTGGSGEQYF | TGTGCCAGCAGTTCTACTCGGACAGGCGGGTCCGGCGAGCAGTACTTC
TRBJ2-3 | TRBV5-1 | TRBD2 | once | CASSLGASGSTDTQYF | TGCGCCAGCAGCTTGGGAGCTAGCGGGAGTACAGATACGCAGTATTTT
TRBJ1-1 | TRBV12-5 | - | - | CASGLSRGEVGNTEAFF | TGTGCTAGTGGTTTGTCTCGGGGGGAAGTAGGGAACACTGAAGCTTTCTTT
TRBJ2-1 | TRBV7-9 | TRBD2 | few | CASSPGGGLAGGREQFF | TGTGCCAGCAGCCCCGGGGGGGGACTAGCGGGAGGGCGTGAGCAGTTCTTC
TRBJ2-7 | TRBV27 | TRBD2 | - | CASSLWSGGYEQYF | TGTGCCAGCAGTTTATGGAGCGGGGGCTACGAGCAGTACTTC
TRBJ1-1 | TRBV5-1 | - | once | CASSLVQMNTEAFF | TGCGCCAGCAGCTTGGTTCAGATGAACACTGAAGCTTTCTTT
TRBJ2-2 | TRBV5-1 | - | - | CASRKGGANTGELFF | TGCGCCAGCAGGAAAGGGGGGGCGAACACCGGGGAGCTGTTTTTT
TRBJ2-7 | TRBV9 | TRBD1 | - | CASSERQGGYEQYF | TGTGCCAGCAGCGAGAGACAGGGGGGCTACGAGCAGTACTTC
TRBJ1-2 | TRBV4-1 | - | few | CASSQDRPEPNYGYTF | TGCGCCAGCAGCCAAGACAGGCCCGAGCCAAACTATGGCTACACCTTC
TRBJ1-2 | TRBV27 | TRBD1 | - | CASRKPGQNYGYTF | TGTGCCAGCAGAAAACCGGGACAGAACTATGGCTACACCTTC
TRBJ1-1 | TRBV28 | - | - | CASTPGGGTEAFF | TGTGCCAGCACCCCGGGGGGGGGAACTGAAGCTTTCTTT
TRBJ2-5 | TRBV6-5 | TRBD2 | - | CATHGVLAGGGTQYF | TGTGCCACCCATGGAGTATTAGCGGGAGGGGGGACCCAGTACTTC
TRBJ2-7 | TRBV11-2 | TRBD2 | - | CASSSGNEQYF | TGTGCCAGCAGCAGCGGGAACGAGCAGTACTTC
TRBJ2-7 | TRBV5-6 | TRBD1 | - | CASSFHRDRDHEQYF | TGTGCCAGCAGCTTCCATCGGGACAGGGACCACGAGCAGTACTTC
TRBJ1-5 | TRBV5-5 | - | - | CASSLVTLNQPQHF | TGTGCCAGCAGCTTGGTTACTCTCAATCAGCCCCAGCATTTT
TRBJ1-2 | TRBV5-6 | - | once | CASSLIGGRGGYTF | TGTGCCAGCAGCTTGATCGGGGGGCGAGGTGGCTACACCTTC
TRBJ2-5 | TRBV2 | - | - | CASSDRVETQYF | TGTGCCAGCAGTGACAGGGTTGAGACCCAGTACTTC
TRBJ2-1 | TRBV11-1 | - | - | CASSLVQANEQFF | TGTGCCAGCAGCTTAGTACAGGCCAATGAGCAGTTCTTC
TRBJ1-6 | TRBV5-1 | - | - | CASSPPTANSPLHF | TGCGCCAGCAGCCCGCCGACAGCGAATTCACCCCTCCACTTT
TRBJ2-3 | TRBV6-6 | - | - | CASGYRGTDTQYF | TGTGCCAGCGGGTATCGGGGCACAGATACGCAGTATTTT
TRBJ2-5 | TRBV18 | - | - | CASRSLTGIQETQYF | TGTGCCAGCCGGTCCCTAACAGGGATCCAAGAGACCCAGTACTTC
TRBJ2-3 | TRBV19 | - | once | CASRSRGRGTDTQYF | TGTGCCAGTAGGTCGCGGGGCCGGGGCACAGATACGCAGTATTTT
TRBJ2-1 | TRBV19 | - | - | CASTAYLGEQFF | TGTGCCAGTACCGCCTATCTCGGGGAGCAGTTCTTC
TRBJ2-1 | TRBV7-9 | - | - | CSSSTERGEQFF | TGTTCCAGCAGCACAGAAAGGGGTGAGCAGTTCTTC
TRBJ1-1 | TRBV9 | TRBD1 | once | CASSSRAGGTEAFF | TGTGCCAGCAGCTCCCGGGCAGGGGGAACTGAAGCTTTCTTT
TRBJ2-3 | TRBV2 | - | - | CASSVLGTDTQYF | TGTGCCAGCAGTGTCCTAGGCACAGATACGCAGTATTTT
TRBJ2-7 | TRBV15 | - | - | CATSGLDLNSYEQYF | TGTGCCACCAGCGGATTGGACTTGAATTCCTACGAGCAGTACTTC